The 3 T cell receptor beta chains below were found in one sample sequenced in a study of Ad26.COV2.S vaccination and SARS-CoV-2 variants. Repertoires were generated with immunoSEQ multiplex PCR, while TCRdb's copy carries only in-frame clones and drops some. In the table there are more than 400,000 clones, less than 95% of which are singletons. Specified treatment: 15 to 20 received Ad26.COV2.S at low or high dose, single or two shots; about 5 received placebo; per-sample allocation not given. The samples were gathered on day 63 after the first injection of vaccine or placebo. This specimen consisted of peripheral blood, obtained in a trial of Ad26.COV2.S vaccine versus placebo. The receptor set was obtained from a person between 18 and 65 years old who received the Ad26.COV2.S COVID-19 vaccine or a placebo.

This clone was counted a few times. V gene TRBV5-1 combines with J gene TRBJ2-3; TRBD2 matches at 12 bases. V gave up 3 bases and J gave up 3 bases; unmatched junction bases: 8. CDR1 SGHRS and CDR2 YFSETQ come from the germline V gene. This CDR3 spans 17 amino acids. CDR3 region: CASSSRLAGVRTDTQYF. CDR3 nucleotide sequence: TGCGCCAGCAGCTCCAGACTAGCGGGAGTGAGGACAGATACGCAGTATTTT. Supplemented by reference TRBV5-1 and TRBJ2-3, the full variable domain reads KAGVTQTPRYLIKTRGQQVTLSCSPISGHRSVSWYQQTPGQGLQFLFEYFSETQRNKGNFPGRFSGRQFSNSRSEMNVSTLELGDSALYLCASSSRLAGVRTDTQYFGPGTRLTVL.

This CDR3 is CASSQPAGSSYEQYF. CDR3 nucleotide sequence: TGTGCCAGCAGCCAACCAGCGGGGAGCTCCTACGAGCAGTACTTC. The chain employs TRBV4-2 and TRBJ2-7, with TRBD2 matching over 7 bases. CDR3 length: 15 amino acids. Trimming at V came to 2 bases and at J to 0 bases, leaving 4 bases not matched to a gene. The V gene's germline CDR1 is LGHNA and CDR2 YNFKEQ.

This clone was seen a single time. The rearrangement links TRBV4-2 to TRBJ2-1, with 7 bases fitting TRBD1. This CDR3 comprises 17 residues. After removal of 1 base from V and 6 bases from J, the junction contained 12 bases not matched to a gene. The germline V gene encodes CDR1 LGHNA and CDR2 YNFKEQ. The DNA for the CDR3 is TGTGCCAGCAGCCAAGTCGGTAGAGACAGGGAAGGCAATGAGCAGTTCTTC. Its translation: CASSQVGRDREGNEQFF.